The 25 T cell receptor beta chains presented below share a single source sample, sequenced in a study of cytomegalovirus exposure and HLA in healthy donors. A multiplex PCR was run with 60 Vbeta primers and 13 Jbeta primers. Using immunoSEQ multiplex PCR, the repertoire was profiled, and TCRdb retains in-frame clones only, with some absent. Of under 85,000 clones in the sample, roughly 78% were seen once. Specimen: PBMCs. All receptors derive from a woman younger than 45 in good health and CMV-seronegative.

V and J are TRBV25-1 and TRBJ1-2; no clear D gene. Germline V CDR1 and CDR2: MGHDK, SYGVNS. V lost 4 bases and J lost 6, with 12 bases in between. The CDR3 extends over 13 amino acids. The DNA for the CDR3 is TGTGCCAGCAGTGCAGACTCTCCGGATGGCTACACCTTC. It specifies CASSADSPDGYTF.

This sequence joins TRBV28 and TRBJ1-6; weak D call: TRBD1 (5 bases). V was cut by 6 bases and J by 8 bases, with 14 bases left in between. The CDR3 consists of 14 residues. CDR1 is MDHEN and CDR2 is SYDVKM in the germline V gene. The CDR3 loop reads CASSSRDLHSPLHF. The DNA for the CDR3 is TGTGCCAGCAGCAGCAGGGATTTACATTCACCCCTCCACTTT. Together with reference TRBV28 and TRBJ1-6, the CDR3 gives the full variable domain: DVKVTQSSRYLVKRTGEKVFLECVQDMDHENMFWYRQDPGLGLRLIYFSYDVKMKEKGDIPEGYSVSREKKERFSLILESASTNQTSMYLCASSSRDLHSPLHFGNGTRLTVT.

This clone was picked up one time. The chain links TRBV5-4 to TRBJ2-7; 8 bases line up with TRBD2. The trim removed 4 bases at V and 4 bases at J, leaving 7 bases unmatched. The germline CDR1 and CDR2 sequences are SGHNT and YYREEE (reference sequence). This CDR3 contains 14 residues. For the CDR3, the DNA is TGTGCCAGCAGCCCCTCGGGGGGGAGGTACGAGCAGTACTTC. It encodes CASSPSGGRYEQYF.

This clone has just a few counts. The J gene is TRBJ1-1, the V gene TRBV4-2, with D perhaps matching TRBD1 (5 bases). There are 15 residues in the CDR3. Germline V gives CDR1 LGHNA, CDR2 YNFKEQ. V dropped 0 bases and J dropped 3 bases, with 11 bases sitting between them. The CDR3 loop reads CASSQDQAGYTEAFF. The CDR3, as DNA: TGTGCCAGCAGCCAAGATCAAGCAGGGTACACTGAAGCTTTCTTT.

The chain employs TRBV4-1 and TRBJ2-1; D call uncertain. The germline CDR1 and CDR2 sequences are MGHRA and YSYEKL. This CDR3 is built from 15 residues. Trimming took 2 bases from V and 0 from J, leaving 8 bases between them. The CDR3 coding sequence is TGCGCCAGCAGCCAAAATATAGTCTCCTACAATGAGCAGTTCTTC. As protein: CASSQNIVSYNEQFF.

The chain uses TRBV11-2 and TRBJ2-5; 7 bases agree with TRBD2. The CDR3 is made up of 16 amino acids. CDR1 and CDR2 (germline): SGHAT, FQNNGV. Trimming at V came to 5 bases and at J to 1 base, leaving 10 bases not matched to a gene. CDR3 nucleotide sequence: TGTGCCAGCAGCGTTCGCGAGCGGGGAATCCAAGAGACCCAGTACTTC. Translated, it gives CASSVRERGIQETQYF.

This rearrangement joins TRBV13 to TRBJ2-2; 7 nucleotides agree with TRBD2. Germline V gives CDR1 PRHDT, CDR2 FYEKMQ (reference sequence). The CDR3 is made up of 14 amino acids. Trimming took 0 bases from V and 7 from J; bases not matched to a gene: 2. CDR3 DNA: TGTGCCAGCAGCTTAGGCGGGACTATCGGGGAGCTGTTTTTT. Its protein product is CASSLGGTIGELFF.

The chain combines TRBV2 with TRBJ2-7; a weak D match, TRBD2 (6 bases). Per germline, CDR1 SNHLY and CDR2 FYNNEI. This CDR3 region has 13 residues. Deletions cut 8 bases from V and 0 bases from J, with 11 bases between. CDR3 residues: CASAGRSSYEQYF. In nucleotides, the CDR3 is TGTGCCAGCGCCGGGAGAAGCTCCTACGAGCAGTACTTC.

The chain has TRBV7-3 and TRBJ1-2, with TRBD1 identical over 9 bases. The CDR3 is 13 residues long. Germline assignment: CDR1 SGHTA and CDR2 FQGTGA. V shed 8 bases and J 3 bases; nucleotides not matched to a gene: 4. The CDR3, as DNA: TGTGCCAGCCGACAGGGGGATCACTATGGCTACACCTTC. It translates to CASRQGDHYGYTF.

The chain has TRBV15 and TRBJ1-3; D unresolved. There are 15 residues in the CDR3. Trimming stripped 3 bases from V and 0 bases from J, with 9 bases between. Germline assignment: CDR1 LNHNV and CDR2 YYDKDF (reference sequence). The CDR3 here is CATSSARNSGNTIYF. DNA of the CDR3: TGTGCCACCAGCAGTGCGCGAAACTCTGGAAACACCATATATTTT.

CDR3 amino acids: CASSVRAGGPADTQYF. In nucleotides, the CDR3 is TGTGCCAGCAGCGTTCGCGCGGGAGGGCCCGCAGATACGCAGTATTTT. V gene TRBV9 combines with J gene TRBJ2-3; 9 nucleotides match TRBD2. CDR3 size: 16 residues. The V gene's germline CDR1 is SGDLS and CDR2 YYNGEE. J was trimmed by 4 bases and V by 2 bases; bases with no gene match: 8.

The rearrangement joins TRBV11-2 to TRBJ1-1, with D perhaps matching TRBD1 (6 bases). Trimming removed 0 bases at V and 6 bases at J, with 8 bases between. CDR1 is SGHAT, CDR2 FQNNGV, per germline. The CDR3 sequence is 13 residues long. The CDR3 DNA reads TGTGCCAGCAGCTTAGACAGGGGTGCTGAAGCTTTCTTT. Its translation: CASSLDRGAEAFF.

This chain links TRBV5-1 with TRBJ2-7, with 7 positions matching TRBD1. V was clipped by 3 bases and J by 1 base; unmatched bases: 7. The CDR3 contains 15 residues. Germline V gene data show CDR1 as SGHRS and CDR2 as YFSETQ. CDR3 loop: CASSYGTAGSYEQYF. The CDR3 DNA is TGCGCCAGCAGCTACGGGACAGCCGGATCCTACGAGCAGTACTTC.

About this clone: In the same sample, other DNA sequences code for this CDR3. The chain couples TRBV6-5 to TRBJ1-1, with D unclear. The V and J ends lost 2 bases and 0 bases respectively, with 4 bases between them. Germline V CDR1 and CDR2: MNHEY, SVGAGI. The CDR3 has 13 amino acids. The CDR3 sequence: CASSYRVNTEAFF. DNA for the CDR3: TGTGCCAGCAGTTACCGTGTGAACACTGAAGCTTTCTTT.

The V and J genes are TRBV30 and TRBJ2-1, with 10 bases matching TRBD1. This CDR3 has 13 amino acids. V lost 3 bases, J lost 7 bases, and 3 bases stayed unmatched. The V gene's germline CDR1 is GTSNPN and CDR2 SVGIG (reference sequence). CDR3 region: CAWRGQGRNEQFF. The DNA of the CDR3 is TGTGCCTGGAGGGGACAGGGGAGAAATGAGCAGTTCTTC. The full variable domain, rest sourced from reference TRBV30 and TRBJ2-1, is SQTIHQWPATLVQPVGSPLSLECTVEGTSNPNLYWYRQAAGRGLQLLFYSVGIGQISSEVPQNLSASRPQDRQFILSSKKLLLSDSGFYLCAWRGQGRNEQFFGPGTRLTVL.

This clone was seen many times. The gene calls are TRBV6-1 and TRBJ1-3; maybe TRBD1 (6 bases). V was pared by 4 bases and J by 1 base, with 11 bases between. CDR3 length: 15 amino acids. Germline V gene sequence: CDR1 MNHNS, CDR2 SASEGT. In nucleotides, the CDR3 is TGTGCCAGCAGTGTCTCAGGGGAGTCTGGAAACACCATATATTTT. Its translation is CASSVSGESGNTIYF.

The chain employs TRBV5-1 and TRBJ1-6; no clear D gene. From germline, CDR1 is SGHRS and CDR2 YFSETQ. The CDR3 covers 16 residues. V gave up 5 bases and J gave up 0 bases, with 12 bases separating them. In DNA, the CDR3 is TGCGCCAGCAGGCCGACGGGTAGCTCCTATAATTCACCCCTCCACTTT. Protein product: CASRPTGSSYNSPLHF. Combining the CDR3 with reference TRBV5-1 and TRBJ1-6 gives the whole variable domain KAGVTQTPRYLIKTRGQQVTLSCSPISGHRSVSWYQQTPGQGLQFLFEYFSETQRNKGNFPGRFSGRQFSNSRSEMNVSTLELGDSALYLCASRPTGSSYNSPLHFGNGTRLTVT.

This chain uses TRBV20-1 with TRBJ2-5; no clear D. The CDR3 is made up of 10 amino acids. The germline CDR1 and CDR2 sequences are DFQATT and SNEGSKA (reference sequence). Trimming left V 5 bases short and J 2 bases short, with 3 bases between. This CDR3 reads CSAQQETQYF. The DNA for the CDR3 is TGCAGTGCTCAACAAGAGACCCAGTACTTC.

The J gene is TRBJ1-2, the V gene TRBV11-2; D not resolved. Germline-derived CDR1 and CDR2 are SGHAT and FQNNGV. V lost 5 bases and J lost 2, with 12 bases in between. CDR3 length: 14 residues. The CDR3 sequence is CASSPEGYNYGYTF. CDR3 DNA sequence: TGTGCCAGCAGCCCCGAGGGTTACAACTATGGCTACACCTTC. Full variable domain (rest looked up from reference TRBV11-2 and TRBJ1-2): EAGVAQSPRYKIIEKRQSVAFWCNPISGHATLYWYQQILGQGPKLLIQFQNNGVVDDSQLPKDRFSAERLKGVDSTLKIQPAKLEDSAVYLCASSPEGYNYGYTFGSGTRLTVV.

V and J are TRBV7-3 and TRBJ1-1; D is unresolved. Per germline, CDR1 SGHTA and CDR2 FQGTGA. The V and J ends lost 0 bases and 8 bases respectively, with 10 bases between them. This CDR3 region has 13 residues. CDR3 nucleotides: TGTGCCAGCAGCTTAACTATCCGCCAGGAAGCTTTCTTT. It is translated as CASSLTIRQEAFF.

This sequence joins TRBV6-5 and TRBJ1-5, with TRBD1 identical over 9 bases. The CDR3 has 15 residues. Germline CDR1 is MNHEY and CDR2 is SVGAGI. V gave up 5 bases and J gave up 4 bases; unmatched junction bases: 6. The CDR3 sequence: CASSLTGGSNQPQHF. The CDR3 bases are TGTGCCAGCAGTCTAACAGGGGGCTCAAATCAGCCCCAGCATTTT.

This chain joins TRBV19 and TRBJ1-5, with TRBD1 identical over 8 bases. The germline CDR1 and CDR2 sequences are LNHDA and SQIVND (reference sequence). The J segment lost 0 bases and the V segment lost 8 bases, leaving 18 bases of the junction unmatched. CDR3 length equals 19 residues. The CDR3 nucleotides read TGTGCCAGTCCAGTCAGGGGGCTTATGCGGACTAATAGCAATCAGCCCCAGCATTTT. Amino acid sequence: CASPVRGLMRTNSNQPQHF.

This clone was recorded once. CDR3 loop: CAISESIEYSNQPQHF. The CDR3 bases are TGTGCCATCAGTGAGTCGATAGAGTATAGCAATCAGCCCCAGCATTTT. V gene TRBV10-3 combines with J gene TRBJ1-5; D is uncertain. Germline V lookup: CDR1 ENHRY, CDR2 SYGVKD. V was trimmed by 0 bases and J by 0 bases, leaving 9 bases between them. The length of the CDR3 is 16 residues.

This clone was detected only a few times. This chain connects TRBV30 to TRBJ2-7; TRBD1 is a possible D gene (5 bases). Germline assignment: CDR1 GTSNPN and CDR2 SVGIG (reference sequence). V dropped 5 bases and J dropped 0 bases, with 14 bases sitting between them. The CDR3 length is 14 residues. CDR3 sequence: CAWGDSLSSYEQYF. The CDR3 nucleotides read TGTGCCTGGGGCGACAGTCTCAGCTCCTACGAGCAGTACTTC.

This chain uses TRBV7-8 with TRBJ1-1; 7 nucleotides align to TRBD1. The germline gives CDR1 SGHVS, CDR2 FQNEAQ. This CDR3 has 14 amino acids. V dropped 0 bases and J dropped 4; count of bases not matched to a gene: 2. The CDR3 spells CASSLARGVTEAFF. CDR3 DNA: TGTGCCAGCAGCTTAGCCAGGGGGGTCACTGAAGCTTTCTTT.